This is a list of T cell receptor beta chains from one sample in a study of T cell changes during pregnancy in multiple sclerosis. Using immunoSEQ multiplex PCR, the repertoire was profiled, and TCRdb retains in-frame clones only, with some absent. Of around 63,000 clones detected, more than 85% appear once; the ten largest clones hold roughly 2.7%. The sample was peripheral blood, taken in the third trimester of pregnancy. These TCRs come from a female donor in good health, enrolled as a control in a pregnancy study. The CDR3 runs from the conserved cysteine through the conserved F or W. A D gene is named only where the DNA matches it firmly. Expanded clones are given a class, and other clones once, few, many or no size at all.

v_gene	len	d_gene	abundance	j_gene	CDR3nt	CDR3aa
TRBV29-1	17	TRBD2	NA	TRBJ2-5	TGCAGCGTTGAAGATGGACTAGCGGGAGGTATTTGGGAGACCCAGTACTTC	CSVEDGLAGGIWETQYF
TRBV7-2	14	NA	NA	TRBJ2-5	TGTGCCAGCAGCTTCGGGCGGGGTCAAGAGACCCAGTACTTC	CASSFGRGQETQYF
TRBV6-1	14	NA	NA	TRBJ2-7	TGTGCCAGCAGTGAAGTTTGGGGCAGATACGAGCAGTACTTC	CASSEVWGRYEQYF
TRBV7-9	16	NA	NA	TRBJ1-1	TGTGCCAGCAGCATCGGACGGGGTGTATTCGTCACTGAAGCTTTCTTT	CASSIGRGVFVTEAFF
TRBV11-2	17	TRBD1	NA	TRBJ2-3	TGTGCCAGCAGCTTGCCGGGACAGGGGTTGAGGACAGATACGCAGTATTTT	CASSLPGQGLRTDTQYF
TRBV4-2	16	NA	NA	TRBJ1-6	TGTGCCAGCAGCCTAACCCGTGTGGGACTTCATTCACCCCTCCACTTT	CASSLTRVGLHSPLHF
TRBV6-5	14	NA	NA	TRBJ2-1	TGTGCCAGCAGGATGACTAGCTCCTACAATGAGCAGTTCTTC	CASRMTSSYNEQFF
TRBV4-1	16	NA	NA	TRBJ2-2	TGCGCCAGCAGCCAAGGGCTTGGGGGGTTCACCGGGGAGCTGTTTTTT	CASSQGLGGFTGELFF
TRBV9	15	NA	NA	TRBJ2-2	TGTGCCAGCAGCGTAGCCCCCCCCGGCACCGGGGAGCTGTTTTTT	CASSVAPPGTGELFF
TRBV10-3	17	TRBD2	NA	TRBJ2-5	TGTGCCATCAGTGAGTCTTCTAGCGGGATCGCCCAAGAGACCCAGTACTTC	CAISESSSGIAQETQYF
TRBV15	14	TRBD2	NA	TRBJ2-3	TGTGCCACCAGCAGTGGGGGGGGTATGGATACGCAGTATTTT	CATSSGGGMDTQYF
TRBV5-1	14	TRBD1	NA	TRBJ2-2	TGCGCCAGCAGCCTACAGGGGGCCCCCGGGGAGCTGTTTTTT	CASSLQGAPGELFF
TRBV4-2	17	TRBD2	NA	TRBJ2-7	TGTGCCAGCAGCCAAGATTGGCGGGGGTCGCGAGCCGTCGAGCAGTACTTC	CASSQDWRGSRAVEQYF
TRBV29-1	15	NA	NA	TRBJ2-3	TGCAGCGTCCTGAAAGGGCGGGCGCCCGCAGATACGCAGTATTTT	CSVLKGRAPADTQYF
TRBV15	18	NA	NA	TRBJ2-6	TGTGCCACCAGCTCCCCGGGCAGGTTTGAGGGTGGGGCCAACGTCCTGACTTTC	CATSSPGRFEGGANVLTF
TRBV27	15	TRBD2	NA	TRBJ2-1	TGTGCCAGCATCCTCACCGCTAGCGGGATCAATGAGCAGTTCTTC	CASILTASGINEQFF
TRBV2	14	TRBD1	NA	TRBJ1-2	TGTGCCAGCAGTGGGACCGACAGGGTAAATGGCTACACCTTC	CASSGTDRVNGYTF
TRBV7-9	12	TRBD1	few	TRBJ1-2	TGTGCCAGCAGCTACGACAGGGAGGGCTACACCTTC	CASSYDREGYTF
TRBV6-6	15	NA	NA	TRBJ1-6	TGTGCCAGCACTCCTCGGGGGAGGGGGGAGACACCCCTCCACTTT	CASTPRGRGETPLHF
TRBV7-6	16	NA	NA	TRBJ2-7	TGTGCCAGCAGCTTTATGTGGAGCGATACTCTCCACGAGCAGTACTTC	CASSFMWSDTLHEQYF
TRBV6-1	20	TRBD2	NA	TRBJ2-1	TGTGCCAGCAGTGAACCTAGGACTAGCGGGTCTCCTTCCTCCTACAATGAGCAGTTCTTC	CASSEPRTSGSPSSYNEQFF
TRBV28	14	TRBD1	NA	TRBJ1-5	TGTGCCAGCAGTTCCGGGACAGGACATCAGCCCCAGCATTTT	CASSSGTGHQPQHF
TRBV11-2	15	TRBD2	NA	TRBJ2-7	TGTGCCAGCGGAACCGGGGGACTAGCGGGATACGGGCAGTACTTC	CASGTGGLAGYGQYF
TRBV28	15	TRBD2	NA	TRBJ2-7	TGTGCCAGCAGTTTCATAGCGGGAGTCCACTACGAGCAGTACTTC	CASSFIAGVHYEQYF
TRBV6-5	13	NA	NA	TRBJ1-1	TGTGCCAGCAGTTCTTCCAAGGGGACTGAAGCTTTCTTT	CASSSSKGTEAFF
TRBV10-3	15	TRBD1	NA	TRBJ1-1	TGTGCCATCAGTATCGGACAGGGGACGGACACTGAAGCTTTCTTT	CAISIGQGTDTEAFF
TRBV7-6	14	NA	NA	TRBJ2-3	TGTGCCAGCAGCTTAGTGGAGAGCACAGATACGCAGTATTTT	CASSLVESTDTQYF
TRBV11-3	15	TRBD1	once	TRBJ2-1	TGTGCCAGCAGTCTCCCGGGACAGGGGACCAATGAGCAGTTCTTC	CASSLPGQGTNEQFF
TRBV10-2	14	NA	NA	TRBJ1-2	TGCGCCAGCAGTGAGTCGAGGGGGAACTATGGCTACACCTTC	CASSESRGNYGYTF
TRBV28	15	NA	NA	TRBJ2-1	TGTGCCAGCAGTTTAGCGGGGAAAGGCTACAATGAGCAGTTCTTC	CASSLAGKGYNEQFF
TRBV5-1	15	TRBD1	NA	TRBJ1-4	TGCGCCAGCAGCTCTCTCGCACAGGGGGCAAAAAAACTGTTTTTT	CASSSLAQGAKKLFF
TRBV11-2	16	TRBD2	NA	TRBJ2-1	TGTGCCAGCAGCTTAAGACTAGCGGGAGTCTACAATGAGCAGTTCTTC	CASSLRLAGVYNEQFF
TRBV5-1	21	TRBD2	NA	TRBJ2-1	TGCGCCAGCAGCTTGGTGTTGGGTCGGCTAGCGGGGGACAGCTCCTACAATGAGCAGTTCTTC	CASSLVLGRLAGDSSYNEQFF
TRBV28	18	TRBD1	NA	TRBJ2-3	TGTGCCAGCAGTTTTAACAGGGGTGAGGGGCTTAGCACAGATACGCAGTATTTT	CASSFNRGEGLSTDTQYF
TRBV30	14	TRBD1	once	TRBJ1-2	TGTGCCTGGAGTGTAAGGGGACAGGGGGACGGCTACACCTTC	CAWSVRGQGDGYTF
TRBV9	17	TRBD1	NA	TRBJ1-3	TGTGCCAGCAGCGTAGAGGGGGCCGGGGCAGGTGGAAACACCATATATTTT	CASSVEGAGAGGNTIYF
TRBV7-2	15	TRBD2	once	TRBJ2-1	TGTGCCAGCAGCTTAGCGGGACTAGCGGACAATGAGCAGTTCTTC	CASSLAGLADNEQFF
TRBV29-1	16	NA	NA	TRBJ1-2	TGCAGCGTTGAAGATTATGCCCAGGGATCTCACTATGGCTACACCTTC	CSVEDYAQGSHYGYTF
TRBV7-9	15	NA	NA	TRBJ2-3	TGTGCCAGCAGCTTAGGCAGCGATCGCACAGATACGCAGTATTTT	CASSLGSDRTDTQYF
TRBV7-2	16	NA	NA	TRBJ2-3	TGTGCCAGCAGCGAAAGACGGCCAGGTAGCACAGATACGCAGTATTTT	CASSERRPGSTDTQYF
TRBV2	14	NA	NA	TRBJ1-5	TGTGCCAGCAGACCTGACGGAGGGGCGCGGCCCCAGCATTTT	CASRPDGGARPQHF
TRBV5-4	15	TRBD2	NA	TRBJ2-5	TGTGCCAGCAGCATGTCGAGGCGCGGGGGAGAGACCCAGTACTTC	CASSMSRRGGETQYF
TRBV7-2	15	NA	NA	TRBJ2-1	TGTGCCAGCTCGAGAGCGGTGAGCTCCTACAATGAGCAGTTCTTC	CASSRAVSSYNEQFF
TRBV19	18	NA	NA	TRBJ1-2	TGTGCCAGTAGTATTGGGGTCAGAGACGTTTGGCTAACTAGGGGCTACACCTTC	CASSIGVRDVWLTRGYTF
TRBV28	14	NA	once	TRBJ2-3	TGTGCCAGCATTGATAGCGCGATCACAGATACGCAGTATTTT	CASIDSAITDTQYF
TRBV5-4	13	NA	NA	TRBJ1-1	TGTGCCAGCAGCTTTACAGCGAACACTGAAGCTTTCTTT	CASSFTANTEAFF
TRBV7-2	16	TRBD1	NA	TRBJ1-2	TGTGCCAGCAGCGCCCTAAGACAGGAGCCAGGGGGTGGCTACACCTTC	CASSALRQEPGGGYTF
TRBV9	15	TRBD1	NA	TRBJ1-2	TGTGCCAGCAGCCCCCTGGGACAGTCGTCGTATGGCTACACCTTC	CASSPLGQSSYGYTF
TRBV5-1	15	TRBD2	NA	TRBJ2-1	TGCGCCAGCAGCTTGGCAGGACTAGCGTGGAATGAGCAGTTCTTC	CASSLAGLAWNEQFF
TRBV7-3	13	NA	NA	TRBJ2-1	TGTGCCAGCAGCTCCTCCCTCGCGTATGAGCAGTTCTTC	CASSSSLAYEQFF
TRBV29-1	14	TRBD2	NA	TRBJ2-1	TGCAGCGGAAAGCTAGCGGGGGGGCGATGGGAGCAGTTCTTC	CSGKLAGGRWEQFF
TRBV7-9	14	TRBD1	NA	TRBJ2-7	TGTGCCAGCAGCTTAGACCGGGACAGCTACGAGCAGTACTTC	CASSLDRDSYEQYF
TRBV6-1	16	TRBD2	NA	TRBJ2-1	TGTGCCAGCAGTGAACCCGGGACTAGCGGGCTCAATGAGCAGTTCTTC	CASSEPGTSGLNEQFF
TRBV27	14	TRBD1	few	TRBJ1-1	TGTGCCAGCAGTCTCAGGGGGGCGAACACTGAAGCTTTCTTT	CASSLRGANTEAFF
TRBV6-1	15	NA	NA	TRBJ1-6	TGTGCCAGCAGTGAGATTGGTCTAAATAATTCACCCCTCCACTTT	CASSEIGLNNSPLHF